The 16 T cell receptor beta chains reported below all come from one sample, sequenced in a study of T cells after posttransplantation cyclophosphamide. Sequencing used immunoSEQ multiplex PCR; TCRdb keeps in-frame clones, though not all of them. The sample presents more than 35,000 clones, none singletons. Sequencing input: PBMCs. These receptors originate from a man between 50 and 59 years old in good health, CMV-negative, and a related stem cell transplant donor.

This clone was seen at least ten times. This rearrangement joins TRBV6-1 to TRBJ1-1; D unresolved. The ends were cut back, 6 bases at V and 1 base at J, with 9 bases in the middle. The germline V gene has CDR1 MNHNS and CDR2 SASEGT. The CDR3 covers 13 residues. For the CDR3, the DNA is TGTGCCAGCAGCTCCGAAGCGAACACTGAAGCTTTCTTT. Translation gives CASSSEANTEAFF.

This clone came up many times. The chain combines TRBV6-5 with TRBJ1-1; the D gene is possibly TRBD1 (6 bases). CDR3 length: 14 residues. V lost 2 bases and J lost 1, with 8 bases in between. Germline lookup yields CDR1 MNHEY and CDR2 SVGAGI. The CDR3, as DNA: TGTGCCAGCAGTTACGGGGGCGAGAACACTGAAGCTTTCTTT. Residues: CASSYGGENTEAFF.

This clone was counted many times. This chain connects TRBV5-6 to TRBJ1-2; D may be TRBD1 (5 bases). The germline V gene encodes CDR1 SGHDT and CDR2 YYEEEE. V lost 4 bases to trimming and J lost 9 bases, with 16 bases between them. The CDR3 length is 13 residues. The CDR3 protein is CASSGAWTMRYTF. CDR3 nucleotides: TGTGCCAGCAGCGGGGCCTGGACAATGCGCTACACCTTC.

The sample holds many counts of this clone. The V call is TRBV11-2, the J call TRBJ1-3; TRBD1 aligns across 8 bases. J gave up 3 bases and V 1 base, and 8 bases lay outside the gene matches. This CDR3 has 17 residues. Germline CDR1 and CDR2: SGHAT and FQNNGV. Here the CDR3 reads CASSLVFSGGFGNTIYF. CDR3 in DNA: TGTGCCAGCAGCTTAGTTTTTTCAGGGGGCTTTGGAAACACCATATATTTT.

The sample holds a few counts of this clone. This chain connects TRBV7-3 to TRBJ2-5; 7 bases align to TRBD2. V was clipped by 3 bases and J by 5 bases; unmatched bases: 6. The germline CDR1 and CDR2 sequences are SGHTA and FQGTGA. The CDR3 contains 14 residues. CDR3 in DNA: TGTGCCAGCAGCTTGGGAGGGGAAAGGGAGACCCAGTACTTC. This encodes CASSLGGERETQYF. Based on the CDR3 plus reference TRBV7-3 and TRBJ2-5, the full variable domain is GAGVSQTPSNKVTEKGKYVELRCDPISGHTALYWYRQSLGQGPEFLIYFQGTGAADDSGLPNDRFFAVRPEGSVSTLKIQRTERGDSAVYLCASSLGGERETQYFGPGTRLLVL.

This clone was counted many times. The DNA for the CDR3 is TGTGCCAGCGGGGAGGGGTGGAGTAGCTACACCTTC. Translating it yields CASGEGWSSYTF. The chain couples TRBV6-5 to TRBJ1-2; possible D gene TRBD1, 5 bases. V shed 8 bases and J shed 9 bases, with 16 bases lying between them. CDR3 length equals 12 residues. Germline CDR1 and CDR2: MNHEY and SVGAGI.

This chain connects TRBV6-5 to TRBJ2-5, with 10 bases aligning to TRBD1. The J call could be wrong; TRBJ2-7 is a better fit for the DNA end. Germline CDR1 reads MNHEY; CDR2 reads SVGAGI. The CDR3 consists of 13 residues. CDR3 DNA: TGTGCCAGCGTGGGGACAGGGGTCCGCGAGCAGTACTTC. It specifies CASVGTGVREQYF.

Many counts were recorded for this clone. V and J are TRBV7-3 and TRBJ1-2; TRBD1 matches 9 bases. The germline V gene has CDR1 SGHTA and CDR2 FQGTGA. Germline trimming cut 3 bases from V and 7 bases from J; bases unmatched to any gene: 15. The CDR3 is made up of 17 amino acids. CDR3: CASSFPDRGPTDSGYTF. CDR3 nucleotides: TGTGCCAGCAGCTTTCCGGACAGGGGCCCCACTGACTCTGGCTACACCTTC.

This clone has only a few counts. This chain links TRBV27 with TRBJ2-7; 10 bases align to TRBD1. The CDR3 sequence is 13 residues long. Losses at the gene ends were 6 bases for V and 4 bases for J; bases not matched to a gene: 3. In germline, CDR1 is MNHEY, CDR2 SMNVEV (reference sequence). This CDR3 reads CASSWDRGYEQYF. The CDR3 DNA is TGTGCCAGCAGCTGGGACAGGGGTTACGAGCAGTACTTC.

This clone was picked up many times. V is TRBV6-1 and J is TRBJ2-1; 10 bases agree with TRBD2. The CDR3 loop spans 12 amino acids. V lost 6 bases and J lost 7; bases outside the gene matches: 0. CDR1 and CDR2 (germline): MNHNS, SASEGT. CDR3 sequence reads: CASRLAGNEQFF. The CDR3 DNA is TGTGCCAGCAGACTAGCGGGGAATGAGCAGTTCTTC.

This clone turned up a few times. The genes are TRBV29-1 and TRBJ2-5; perhaps TRBD1 as D (6 bases). The germline V gene encodes CDR1 SQVTM and CDR2 ANQGSEA. The V end lost 1 base, the J end lost 5 bases, and 14 bases lay between the germline ends. CDR3 length: 14 amino acids. The CDR3 nucleotides are TGCAGCGTTGAAGCAAAACAGGGTAGGGAGACCCAGTACTTC. It specifies CSVEAKQGRETQYF.

This clone has a handful of counts. The V and J genes are TRBV2 and TRBJ2-4; the match to TRBD2 covers 9 bases. CDR3 size: 13 residues. The germline V gene encodes CDR1 SNHLY and CDR2 FYNNEI. The ends lost 8 bases at V and 7 bases at J; junction bases unmatched: 6. DNA of the CDR3: TGTGCCAGCGGCGGGGGGGAGGGGAACATTCAGTACTTC. Its protein is CASGGGEGNIQYF.

The table lists this clone with many counts. V is TRBV7-9 and J is TRBJ2-7; 8 bases line up with TRBD1. The germline gives CDR1 SEHNR, CDR2 FQNEAQ (reference sequence). The CDR3 sequence is 16 residues long. The V segment lost 5 bases and the J segment 5 bases; nucleotides outside the gene matches: 14. The CDR3 reads CASSPTPAGGLNEQYF. The CDR3 nucleotides read TGTGCCAGCAGCCCCACCCCGGCAGGGGGCCTGAACGAGCAGTACTTC.

This clone was counted ten times or more. The chain combines TRBV9 with TRBJ1-1, with a tentative D call TRBD1 (5 bases). The CDR3 extends over 16 amino acids. The V gene lost 4 bases and the J gene lost 4 bases, with 20 bases spanning the gap. In germline, CDR1 is SGDLS, CDR2 YYNGEE. The CDR3 region is CASSQSQGVGSTEAFF. The DNA for the CDR3 is TGTGCCAGCAGCCAGAGTCAGGGAGTCGGGAGCACTGAAGCTTTCTTT.

This chain links TRBV27 with TRBJ2-7; D gene ambiguous. Germline loops: CDR1 MNHEY, CDR2 SMNVEV (reference sequence). V was clipped by 3 bases and J by 0 bases, with 9 bases between them. The CDR3 loop spans 14 amino acids. The CDR3 sequence is CASSFSPGSYEQYF. CDR3 bases: TGTGCCAGCAGTTTCTCCCCAGGCTCCTACGAGCAGTACTTC.

This clone was picked up many times. The chain combines TRBV19 with TRBJ1-6, with TRBD1 matching over 7 bases. The germline V gene encodes CDR1 LNHDA and CDR2 SQIVND (reference sequence). The junction had 3 bases not matched to a gene; V was cut back by 2 bases and J by 8 bases. CDR3 size: 14 residues. CDR3 sequence reads: CASSITGEDSPLHF. The CDR3 DNA sequence: TGTGCCAGTAGTATAACAGGGGAAGATTCACCCCTCCACTTT.